One and the same sample provided the 19 T cell receptor beta chains below, sequenced in a study of blood T cell repertoires in COVID-19. Measured with immunoSEQ multiplex PCR; TCRdb has only the in-frame clones, and not every one. The table has 140,000 or so clones, approximately 90% seen once; the top ten hold over 8.5%. Sequenced sample: peripheral blood. These TCRs come from a woman aged 45-65 years with active or convalescent COVID-19.

The chain links TRBV3-1 (or the pseudogene TRBV3-2) to TRBJ1-1, with D possibly being TRBD1 (6 bases). This CDR3 is 14 amino acids long. The germline V and J ends were trimmed by 2 bases and 4 bases, with 11 bases remaining between them. Looked up from germline, CDR1 is LGHDT and CDR2 is YNNKEL (reference sequence). In DNA, the CDR3 is TGTGCCAGCAGCCAAAAAGGGGGTAGCACTGAAGCTTTCTTT. It yields the protein CASSQKGGSTEAFF.

The chain couples TRBV5-6 to TRBJ1-6, with D possibly TRBD1 on 6 matching bases. From germline, CDR1 is SGHDT and CDR2 YYEEEE. V was trimmed by 4 bases and J by 9 bases, leaving 17 bases between them. This CDR3 contains 15 residues. Here the CDR3 reads CASSPTGTIGSPLHF. The CDR3 coding sequence is TGTGCCAGCAGCCCTACAGGGACAATTGGTTCACCCCTCCACTTT. The complete variable domain, with remaining parts taken from reference TRBV5-6 and TRBJ1-6, reads DAGVTQSPTHLIKTRGQQVTLRCSPKSGHDTVSWYQQALGQGPQFIFQYYEEEERQRGNFPDRFSGHQFPNYSSELNVNALLLGDSALYLCASSPTGTIGSPLHFGNGTRLTVT.

The chain has TRBV11-1 and TRBJ2-1; 8 positions agree with TRBD2. This CDR3 has 15 amino acids. After removal of 4 bases from V and 7 bases from J, the junction contained 9 bases not matched to a gene. Per the germline V gene, CDR1 is SGHAT and CDR2 is FQDESV (reference sequence). CDR3 protein: CASSYTSGPQNEQFF. The CDR3 DNA is TGTGCCAGCAGCTATACTAGCGGACCTCAAAATGAGCAGTTCTTC. Variable domain in full (rest from reference TRBV11-1 and TRBJ2-1): EAEVAQSPRYKITEKSQAVAFWCDPISGHATLYWYRQILGQGPELLVQFQDESVVDDSQLPKDRFSAERLKGVDSTLKIQPAELGDSAMYLCASSYTSGPQNEQFFGPGTRLTVL.

The rearrangement joins TRBV19 to TRBJ2-1; TRBD2 aligns across 13 bases. Unmatched junction bases numbered 13, after V lost 5 bases and J lost 6 bases. From germline, CDR1 is LNHDA and CDR2 SQIVND (reference sequence). This CDR3 contains 18 residues. CDR3 loop: CASSRTSGRNSRSNEQFF. The CDR3 DNA is TGTGCCAGTAGTCGGACTAGCGGGAGAAATTCCCGGAGCAATGAGCAGTTCTTC.

The rearrangement links TRBV6-6 to TRBJ2-2; the D is unclear. This CDR3 comprises 13 residues. V gave up 4 bases and J gave up 5 bases, with 8 bases separating them. CDR1 is MNHNY, CDR2 SVGAGI, per germline (reference sequence). The CDR3 reads CASSSTVTGELFF. In DNA form, the CDR3 reads TGTGCCAGCAGTTCCACAGTGACCGGGGAGCTGTTTTTT.

J is TRBJ2-5 and V is TRBV19; D is possibly TRBD1 (6 bases). The CDR3 extends over 14 amino acids. The V end lost 1 base, the J end lost 3 bases, and 9 bases lay between the germline ends. Per the germline V gene, CDR1 is LNHDA and CDR2 is SQIVND (reference sequence). CDR3 sequence (DNA): TGTGCCAGTAGTATAGTAGCAGGGGAAGAGACCCAGTACTTC. It specifies CASSIVAGEETQYF. Full variable domain (missing parts from reference TRBV19 and TRBJ2-5): DGGITQSPKYLFRKEGQNVTLSCEQNLNHDAMYWYRQDPGQGLRLIYYSQIVNDFQKGDIAEGYSVSREKKESFPLTVTSAQKNPTAFYLCASSIVAGEETQYFGPGTRLLVL.

The chain couples TRBV20-1 to TRBJ1-5; D is undetermined. This CDR3 has 12 residues. Germline loops: CDR1 DFQATT, CDR2 SNEGSKA (reference sequence). Trimming took 3 bases from V and 4 from J, leaving 7 bases between them. The CDR3 sequence: CSASTSNQPQHF. For the CDR3, the DNA is TGCAGTGCTAGTACTAGTAATCAGCCCCAGCATTTT.

The chain uses TRBV5-1 and TRBJ2-7, with D possibly matching TRBD1 (5 bases). The germline V gene encodes CDR1 SGHRS and CDR2 YFSETQ. This CDR3 has 18 residues. Trimming stripped 0 bases from V and 5 bases from J, with 24 bases between. The CDR3 is CASSLGVFQGSPYDEQYF. Here the CDR3 DNA reads TGCGCCAGCAGCTTGGGGGTTTTTCAGGGAAGTCCCTACGACGAGCAGTACTTC.

V and J are TRBV15 and TRBJ1-6, with 9 bases that match TRBD1. The trim removed 5 bases at V and 7 bases at J, leaving 6 bases unmatched. CDR3 size: 15 residues. Per germline, CDR1 LNHNV and CDR2 YYDKDF (reference sequence). CDR3 in amino acids: CATSGTGGSNSPLHF. The CDR3 DNA is TGTGCCACCAGCGGTACAGGGGGCTCCAATTCACCCCTCCACTTT.

Note on this clone: Other nucleotide sequences in the sample specify the same CDR3. The chain carries TRBV19 and TRBJ1-1; 7 positions match TRBD1. V trimming: 1 base; J trimming: 2 bases; junction bases outside the gene matches: 1. Germline-derived CDR1 and CDR2 are LNHDA and SQIVND (reference sequence). CDR3 length: 14 amino acids. This CDR3 is CASSIGDRNTEAFF. The CDR3 DNA is TGTGCCAGTAGTATAGGGGACAGAAACACTGAAGCTTTCTTT.

This clone was recorded a few times. The rearrangement links TRBV4-3 to TRBJ1-2, with 9 bases fitting TRBD1. Germline V gene lookup returns CDR1 LGHNA and CDR2 YSLEER. Germline trimming cut 0 bases from V and 4 bases from J; bases unmatched to any gene: 9. The CDR3 sequence is 17 residues long. DNA of the CDR3: TGCGCCAGCAGCCAAGATACCGCGGGACAGGGCTTCTATGGCTACACCTTC. It translates to CASSQDTAGQGFYGYTF.

The chain joins TRBV7-2 to TRBJ1-2; 12 bases align to TRBD1. CDR1 and CDR2 (germline): SGHTA, FQGNSA. This CDR3 is built from 15 residues. V shed 1 base and J 4 bases; nucleotides not matched to a gene: 1. The CDR3 DNA sequence: TGTGCCAGCAGCTTAGGGGGACAGGGGGCCTATGGCTACACCTTC. Amino acids: CASSLGGQGAYGYTF. Full variable domain (remainder filled in from reference TRBV7-2 and TRBJ1-2): GAGVSQSPSNKVTEKGKDVELRCDPISGHTALYWYRQSLGQGLEFLIYFQGNSAPDKSGLPSDRFSAERTGGSVSTLTIQRTQQEDSAVYLCASSLGGQGAYGYTFGSGTRLTVV.

The genes are TRBV18 and TRBJ1-6, with a tentative D call TRBD1 (5 bases). V lost 3 bases, J lost 6 bases, and 15 bases lay in between. Germline V gene sequence: CDR1 KGHSH, CDR2 LQKENI. The CDR3 is 16 amino acids. The CDR3 is CASSPRLGDFNSPLHF. The CDR3 bases are TGTGCCAGCTCACCCCGCCTAGGGGACTTTAATTCACCCCTCCACTTT.

On this clone itself: One junction end disagrees with the germline gene, perhaps due to a read error. The rearrangement links TRBV12-3 or TRBV12-4 to TRBJ1-2; 7 bases map to TRBD1. The CDR3 extends over 12 amino acids. CDR3 DNA sequence: TGTGCCAGCATCCGGGGGGGGACAGCCGAGGTCTTC. Translation: CASIRGGTAEVF.

V and J are TRBV5-1 and TRBJ1-2; 9 bases align to TRBD1. Trimming removed 4 bases from V and 7 bases from J; junction bases left unmatched: 14. The CDR3 length is 16 residues. CDR1 is SGHRS and CDR2 is YFSETQ in the germline V gene. In DNA, the CDR3 is TGCGCCAGCAGCCCAACCACAGGGGGCGCCCCTGGTGGCTACACCTTC. It codes for CASSPTTGGAPGGYTF.

V and J are TRBV11-2 and TRBJ2-2, with 7 bases fitting TRBD1. The J segment lost 8 bases and the V segment lost 6 bases, leaving 9 bases of the junction unmatched. CDR3 size: 14 residues. The germline V gene encodes CDR1 SGHAT and CDR2 FQNNGV. The CDR3, as DNA: TGTGCCAGCAGTCCGAGACAGGGTTTGGGGGAGCTGTTTTTT. This encodes CASSPRQGLGELFF.

The rearrangement joins TRBV5-4 to TRBJ1-1, with 7 nucleotides matching TRBD1. Germline V lookup: CDR1 SGHNT, CDR2 YYREEE (reference sequence). V shed 4 bases and J 1 base; nucleotides not matched to a gene: 7. The CDR3 has 15 amino acids. CDR3 in amino acids: CASSRRQGPNTEAFF. The CDR3 DNA sequence: TGTGCCAGCAGCCGACGACAGGGCCCGAACACTGAAGCTTTCTTT. Complete variable domain (other parts from reference TRBV5-4 and TRBJ1-1): ETGVTQSPTHLIKTRGQQVTLRCSSQSGHNTVSWYQQALGQGPQFIFQYYREEENGRGNFPPRFSGLQFPNYSSELNVNALELDDSALYLCASSRRQGPNTEAFFGQGTRLTVV.

The rearrangement joins TRBV7-8 to TRBJ1-5; 10 bases map to TRBD1. The trim removed 4 bases at V and 7 bases at J, leaving 10 bases unmatched. This CDR3 has 16 amino acids. Looked up from germline, CDR1 is SGHVS and CDR2 is FQNEAQ. This CDR3 reads CASSSAGQGFGQPQHF. In DNA, the CDR3 is TGTGCCAGCAGCTCAGCGGGACAGGGGTTTGGACAGCCCCAGCATTTT. The full variable domain, with the rest looked up from reference TRBV7-8 and TRBJ1-5, is GAGVSQSPRYKVAKRGQDVALRCDPISGHVSLFWYQQALGQGPEFLTYFQNEAQLDKSGLPSDRFFAERPEGSVSTLKIQRTQQEDSAVYLCASSSAGQGFGQPQHFGDGTRLSIL.

The genes are TRBV7-3 and TRBJ2-2; D uncertain. The ends were cut back, 2 bases at V and 1 base at J, with 11 bases in the middle. Germline V CDR1 and CDR2: SGHTA, FQGTGA. The CDR3 contains 16 residues. CDR3 in DNA: TGTGCCAGCAGCTTAGCCCCTAATAGGAACACCGGGGAGCTGTTTTTT. It is translated as CASSLAPNRNTGELFF.